The 6 T cell receptor beta chains below all came from one sample that was sequenced in a study of T-cell reconstitution after alpha-beta-depleted transplantation in children. Unique molecular identifiers were used in preparing the TCRbeta library. TCRdb independently ran MiXCR on the PCR reads; one entry per CDR3 protein. The profile shows just over 950,000 distinct CDR3 sequences, roughly 29% of them singletons. The starting material was PBMCs, mostly from graft donor cells, obtained 360 days after TCRalphabeta/CD19-depleted stem cell transplant. Source of these receptors: a boy under two years old who had a stem cell transplant for SCID, so the T cells may come from the graft donor.

This clonotype has only a few counts. V gene TRBV4-2 combines with J gene TRBJ2-2; D is possibly TRBD1 (6 bases). The CDR3 is 15 residues long. V was trimmed by 0 bases and J by 4 bases, leaving 9 bases between them. CDR1 and CDR2 (germline): LGHNA, YNFKEQ. The CDR3 bases are TGTGCCAGCAGCCAAGATACAGGGCCCACCGGGGAGCTGTTTTTT. Translating it yields CASSQDTGPTGELFF.

The gene calls are TRBV4-1 and TRBJ2-3; maybe TRBD2 (5 bases). The CDR3 length is 14 residues. V was trimmed by 0 bases and J by 4 bases, leaving 8 bases between them. Germline V gene data show CDR1 as MGHRA and CDR2 as YSYEKL. This CDR3 reads CASSQEWRSDTQYF. The CDR3 DNA reads as TGCGCCAGCAGCCAAGAATGGAGGTCAGATACGCAGTATTTT.

The rearrangement links TRBV20-1 to TRBJ2-3; 8 bases fit TRBD2. CDR1 DFQATT and CDR2 SNEGSKA come from the germline V gene (reference sequence). There are 15 residues in the CDR3. V was pared by 6 bases and J by 0 bases, with 8 bases of the junction left unmatched. In nucleotides, the CDR3 is TGCAGTGCGTGGACTAGCCGACCTAGCACAGATACGCAGTATTTT. Translation gives CSAWTSRPSTDTQYF.

This clonotype has only a few counts. This chain uses TRBV4-1 with TRBJ2-1; 7 bases match TRBD2. J gave up 0 bases and V 0 bases, and 5 bases lay outside the gene matches. Germline lookup yields CDR1 MGHRA and CDR2 YSYEKL. The CDR3 spans 17 residues. The chain's CDR3 is CASSQDGRGSSYNEQFF. The CDR3 nucleotides read TGCGCCAGCAGCCAAGATGGGCGGGGGAGCTCCTACAATGAGCAGTTCTTC.

The V call is TRBV18, the J call TRBJ2-5; 7 nucleotides line up with TRBD2. V gave up 1 base and J gave up 4 bases; unmatched junction bases: 6. Germline CDR1 reads KGHSH; CDR2 reads LQKENI. The CDR3 spans 15 residues. The CDR3 sequence is CASSPLKRGGETQYF. As DNA, the CDR3 is TGTGCCAGCTCACCACTTAAGCGGGGAGGAGAGACCCAGTACTTC.

J is TRBJ1-4 and V is TRBV20-1, with unresolved D. The germline gives CDR1 DFQATT, CDR2 SNEGSKA (reference sequence). V lost 7 bases, J lost 0 bases, and 9 bases lay in between. This CDR3 comprises 13 residues. CDR3 sequence (DNA): TGCAGTGGACTTCCGTCAACTAATGAAAAACTGTTTTTT. This gives the protein CSGLPSTNEKLFF.